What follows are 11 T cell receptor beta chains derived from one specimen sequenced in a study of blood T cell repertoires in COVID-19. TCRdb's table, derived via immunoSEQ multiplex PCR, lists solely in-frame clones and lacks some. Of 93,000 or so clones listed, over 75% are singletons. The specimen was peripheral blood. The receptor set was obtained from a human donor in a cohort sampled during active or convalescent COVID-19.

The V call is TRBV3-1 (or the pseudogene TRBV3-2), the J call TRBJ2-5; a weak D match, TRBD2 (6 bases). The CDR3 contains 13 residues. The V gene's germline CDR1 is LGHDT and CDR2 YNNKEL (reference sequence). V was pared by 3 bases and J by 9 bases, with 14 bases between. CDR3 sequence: CASSHGRSGAQYF. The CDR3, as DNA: TGTGCCAGCAGCCATGGCAGATCGGGGGCCCAGTACTTC.

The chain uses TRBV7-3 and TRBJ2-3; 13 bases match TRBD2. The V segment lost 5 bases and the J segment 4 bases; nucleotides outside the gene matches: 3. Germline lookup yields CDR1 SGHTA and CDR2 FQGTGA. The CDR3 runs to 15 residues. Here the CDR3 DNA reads TGTGCCAGCAGCCGGACTAGCGGGGGACCAGATACGCAGTATTTT. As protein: CASSRTSGGPDTQYF.

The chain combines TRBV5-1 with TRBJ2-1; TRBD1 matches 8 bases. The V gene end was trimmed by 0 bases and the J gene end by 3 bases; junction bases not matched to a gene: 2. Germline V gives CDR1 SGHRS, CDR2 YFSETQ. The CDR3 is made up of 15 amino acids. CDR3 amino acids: CASSLGTGSYNEQFF. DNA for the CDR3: TGCGCCAGCAGCTTGGGGACAGGGAGCTACAATGAGCAGTTCTTC.

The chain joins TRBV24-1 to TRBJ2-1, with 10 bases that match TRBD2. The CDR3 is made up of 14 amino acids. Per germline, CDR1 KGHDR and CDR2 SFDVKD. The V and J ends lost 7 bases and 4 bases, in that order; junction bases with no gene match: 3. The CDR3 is CATRSSGGYNEQFF. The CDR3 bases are TGTGCCACCAGATCTAGCGGGGGTTACAATGAGCAGTTCTTC.

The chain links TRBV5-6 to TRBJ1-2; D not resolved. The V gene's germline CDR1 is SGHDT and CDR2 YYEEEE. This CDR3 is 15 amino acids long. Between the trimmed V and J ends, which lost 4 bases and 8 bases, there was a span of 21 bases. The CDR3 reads CASSPPGKTGWGYTF. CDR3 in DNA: TGTGCCAGCAGCCCCCCCGGCAAAACGGGGTGGGGCTACACCTTC. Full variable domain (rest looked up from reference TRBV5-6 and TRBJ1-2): DAGVTQSPTHLIKTRGQQVTLRCSPKSGHDTVSWYQQALGQGPQFIFQYYEEEERQRGNFPDRFSGHQFPNYSSELNVNALLLGDSALYLCASSPPGKTGWGYTFGSGTRLTVV.

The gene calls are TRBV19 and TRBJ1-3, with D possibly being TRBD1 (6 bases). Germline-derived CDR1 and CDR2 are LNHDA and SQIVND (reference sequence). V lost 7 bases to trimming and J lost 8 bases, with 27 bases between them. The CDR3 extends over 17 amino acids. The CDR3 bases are TGTGCCAGTATACCCCTCGGCAGGGGAACACCGGGGCACACCATATATTTT. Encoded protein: CASIPLGRGTPGHTIYF.

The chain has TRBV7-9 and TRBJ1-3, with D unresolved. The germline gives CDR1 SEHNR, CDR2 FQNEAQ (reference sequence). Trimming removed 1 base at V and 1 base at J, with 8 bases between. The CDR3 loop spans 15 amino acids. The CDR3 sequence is CASSLVSRSGNTIYF. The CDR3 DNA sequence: TGTGCCAGCAGCTTAGTGTCCAGGTCTGGAAACACCATATATTTT.

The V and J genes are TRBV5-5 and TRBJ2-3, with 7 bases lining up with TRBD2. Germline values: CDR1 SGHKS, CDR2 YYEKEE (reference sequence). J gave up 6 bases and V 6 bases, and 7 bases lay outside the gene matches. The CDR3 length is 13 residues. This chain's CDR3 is CASTSGFKDTQYF. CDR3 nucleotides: TGTGCCAGCACTAGCGGTTTCAAGGATACGCAGTATTTT.

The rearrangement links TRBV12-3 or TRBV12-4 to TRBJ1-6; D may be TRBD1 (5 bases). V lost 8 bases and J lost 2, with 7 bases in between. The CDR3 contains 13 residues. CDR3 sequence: CASQDTYNSPLHF. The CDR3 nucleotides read TGTGCCAGCCAGGACACCTATAATTCACCCCTCCACTTT.

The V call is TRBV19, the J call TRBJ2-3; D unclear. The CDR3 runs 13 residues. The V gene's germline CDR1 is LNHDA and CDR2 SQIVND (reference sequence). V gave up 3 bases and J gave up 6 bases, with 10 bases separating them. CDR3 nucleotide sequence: TGTGCCAGTAGTATCCCGCCGAGGGATACGCAGTATTTT. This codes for CASSIPPRDTQYF. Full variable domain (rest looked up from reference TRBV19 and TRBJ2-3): DGGITQSPKYLFRKEGQNVTLSCEQNLNHDAMYWYRQDPGQGLRLIYYSQIVNDFQKGDIAEGYSVSREKKESFPLTVTSAQKNPTAFYLCASSIPPRDTQYFGPGTRLTVL.

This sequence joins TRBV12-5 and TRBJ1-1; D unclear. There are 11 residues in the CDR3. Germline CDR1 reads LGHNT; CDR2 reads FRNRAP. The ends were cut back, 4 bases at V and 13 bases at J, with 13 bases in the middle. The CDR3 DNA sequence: TGTGCTAGTGGTTCCGGAGGTAAAAGTTTCTTT. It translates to CASGSGGKSFF.